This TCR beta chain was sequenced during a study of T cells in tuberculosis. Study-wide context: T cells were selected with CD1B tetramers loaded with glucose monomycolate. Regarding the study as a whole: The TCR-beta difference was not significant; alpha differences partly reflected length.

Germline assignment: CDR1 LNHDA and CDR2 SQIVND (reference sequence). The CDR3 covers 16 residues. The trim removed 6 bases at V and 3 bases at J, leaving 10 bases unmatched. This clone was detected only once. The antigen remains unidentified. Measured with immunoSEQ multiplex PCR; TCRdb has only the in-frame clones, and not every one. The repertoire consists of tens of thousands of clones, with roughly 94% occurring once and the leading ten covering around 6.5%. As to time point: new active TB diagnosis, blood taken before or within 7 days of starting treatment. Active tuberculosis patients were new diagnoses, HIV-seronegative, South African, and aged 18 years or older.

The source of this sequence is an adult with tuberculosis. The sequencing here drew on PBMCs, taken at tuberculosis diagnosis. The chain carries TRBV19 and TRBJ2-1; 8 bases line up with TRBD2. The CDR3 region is CASRDPRTSSYNEQFF. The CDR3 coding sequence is TGTGCCAGTAGAGATCCCCGGACTAGCAGCTACAATGAGCAGTTCTTC. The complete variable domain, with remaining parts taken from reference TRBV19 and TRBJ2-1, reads DGGITQSPKYLFRKEGQNVTLSCEQNLNHDAMYWYRQDPGQGLRLIYYSQIVNDFQKGDIAEGYSVSREKKESFPLTVTSAQKNPTAFYLCASRDPRTSSYNEQFFGPGTRLTVL.